This T cell receptor beta chain was recovered during a study of early T cells in non-severe SARS-CoV-2 infection. CDR1 MDHEN and CDR2 SYDVKM come from the germline V gene. There are 17 residues in the CDR3. Trimming removed 4 bases at V and 0 bases at J, with 16 bases between. This clonotype appeared many times. A single record per CDR3 protein comes from TCRdb applying MiXCR to the 5' RACE reads. Here the sample spans around 50,000 distinct CDR3 sequences, roughly an eighth being singletons. The sequence derives from an adult who was a healthcare worker with PCR-confirmed SARS-CoV-2 infection or an uninfected control (not recorded which). The V and J genes are TRBV28 and TRBJ2-4; D is undetermined. The sequenced material came from whole blood. CDR3 coding DNA: TGTGCCAGCAGTTCTACGGCAGAACCCCTAGCCAAAAACATTCAGTACTTC. The encoded protein is CASSSTAEPLAKNIQYF.